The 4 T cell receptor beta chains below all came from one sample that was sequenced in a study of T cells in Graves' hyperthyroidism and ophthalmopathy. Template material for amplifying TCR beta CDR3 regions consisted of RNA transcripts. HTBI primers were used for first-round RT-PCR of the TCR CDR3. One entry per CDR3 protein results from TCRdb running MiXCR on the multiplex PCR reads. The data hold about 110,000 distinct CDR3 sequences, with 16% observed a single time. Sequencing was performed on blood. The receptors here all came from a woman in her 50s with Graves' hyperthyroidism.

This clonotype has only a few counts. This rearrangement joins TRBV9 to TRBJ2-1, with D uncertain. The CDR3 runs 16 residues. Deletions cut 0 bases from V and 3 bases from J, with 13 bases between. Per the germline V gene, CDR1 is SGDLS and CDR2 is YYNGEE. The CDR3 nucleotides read TGTGCCAGCAGCGTAGTGGGTCGCCCGGGCTACAATGAGCAGTTCTTC. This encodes CASSVVGRPGYNEQFF.

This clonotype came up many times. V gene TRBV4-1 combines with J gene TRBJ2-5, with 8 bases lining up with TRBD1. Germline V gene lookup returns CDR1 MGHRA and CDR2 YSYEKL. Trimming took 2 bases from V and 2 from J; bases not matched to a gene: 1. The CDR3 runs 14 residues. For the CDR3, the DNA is TGCGCCAGCAGCCAATACAGGGGGCAAGAGACCCAGTACTTC. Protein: CASSQYRGQETQYF.

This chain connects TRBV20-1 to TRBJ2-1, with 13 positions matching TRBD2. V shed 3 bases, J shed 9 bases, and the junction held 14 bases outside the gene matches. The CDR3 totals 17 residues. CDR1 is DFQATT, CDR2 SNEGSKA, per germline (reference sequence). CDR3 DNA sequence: TGCAGTGCTAGGGGTGATACTAGCGGGAGGGTAAACCGTGAGCAGTTCTTC. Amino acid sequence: CSARGDTSGRVNREQFF.

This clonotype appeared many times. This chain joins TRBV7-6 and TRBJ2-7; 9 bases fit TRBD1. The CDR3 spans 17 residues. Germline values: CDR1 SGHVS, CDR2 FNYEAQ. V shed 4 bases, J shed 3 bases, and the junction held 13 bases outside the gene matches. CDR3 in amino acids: CASSSGQGLSKFYEQYF. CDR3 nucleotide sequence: TGTGCCAGCAGCTCGGGACAGGGTCTATCAAAATTCTACGAGCAGTACTTC.